Listed here are 21 T cell receptor beta chains from one sample, sequenced in a study of T cell repertoires in cytomegalovirus infection. No antigen is known for these receptors. Each CDR3 protein gets one entry after TCRdb re-called the reads with MiXCR. This repertoire shows hundreds of thousands of distinct CDR3 sequences, 25% to 35% found once; its top ten account for around 20%. Specimen: cultured PBMCs, collected from culture after CMV antigen stimulation. The source of these receptors is a human donor in good health (CMV status not recorded). Some clones in this sample may be carry-over from other donors' samples.

DNA for the CDR3: TGCGCCAGCAGCCAGGGACTAGCGGTCGTGAGCTCCTACAATGAGCAGTTCTTC. Encoded protein: CASSQGLAVVSSYNEQFF. The genes are TRBV5-1 and TRBJ2-1; TRBD2 matches 11 bases. The CDR3 has 18 residues. The germline V gene has CDR1 SGHRS and CDR2 YFSETQ. V was clipped by 4 bases and J by 0 bases; unmatched bases: 9.

The chain couples TRBV7-6 to TRBJ2-3; TRBD2 matches at 9 bases. The CDR3 is 16 amino acids. The germline CDR1 and CDR2 sequences are SGHVS and FNYEAQ. With 5 bases clipped from V and 6 bases from J, the junction kept 12 bases outside the gene matches. The CDR3 coding sequence is TGTGCCAGCAGCACGCCAGGGCCTAGCGGGATTGATACGCAGTATTTT. This encodes CASSTPGPSGIDTQYF.

CDR3 region: CASSGRGQRTEAFF. The CDR3 DNA is TGTGCCAGCAGCGGACGGGGCCAACGAACTGAAGCTTTCTTT. The V call is TRBV6-1, the J call TRBJ1-1; TRBD1 might be the D (5 bases). The CDR3 loop spans 14 amino acids. Per germline, CDR1 MNHNS and CDR2 SASEGT. Trimming stripped 6 bases from V and 5 bases from J, with 16 bases between.

The rearrangement links TRBV7-9 to TRBJ1-4, with D perhaps matching TRBD1 (6 bases). CDR3 length equals 17 residues. Looked up from germline, CDR1 is SEHNR and CDR2 is FQNEAQ (reference sequence). The ends were cut back, 5 bases at V and 3 bases at J, with 19 bases in the middle. CDR3 region: CASSPELGGRSNEKLFF. CDR3 nucleotide sequence: TGTGCCAGCAGCCCGGAGCTGGGGGGCCGCTCTAATGAAAAACTGTTTTTT.

This clonotype was seen repeatedly, ten times or more. In DNA, the CDR3 is TGTGCCAGCAGCTCCGGACAGGGGGCAGGTCAAGAGACCCAGTACTTC. Amino acids: CASSSGQGAGQETQYF. This sequence joins TRBV7-2 and TRBJ2-5; 11 bases map to TRBD1. Germline trimming cut 4 bases from V and 2 bases from J; bases unmatched to any gene: 6. Germline V gene lookup returns CDR1 SGHTA and CDR2 FQGNSA. The CDR3 sequence is 16 residues long.

This clonotype was seen only a few times. This chain joins TRBV7-9 and TRBJ2-2; D remains ambiguous. Trimming took off 1 base at V and 7 bases at J, with 1 base between the two ends. CDR1 and CDR2 from the germline V gene are SEHNR and FQNEAQ (reference sequence). The CDR3 length is 11 residues. The CDR3 DNA sequence: TGTGCCAGCAGCTTAGACGGGGAGCTGTTTTTT. Translating gives CASSLDGELFF.

This clonotype was recorded at least ten times. The J gene is TRBJ2-1, the V gene TRBV7-2; D tentatively fits TRBD1 or TRBD2 (5 bases each). The CDR3 spans 13 residues. Germline loops: CDR1 SGHTA, CDR2 FQGNSA. Trimming stripped 6 bases from V and 6 bases from J, with 12 bases between. This CDR3 is CASRRDLANEQFF. The CDR3 region has the DNA TGTGCCAGCAGACGGGACCTCGCCAATGAGCAGTTCTTC.

V is TRBV10-3 and J is TRBJ1-5; no reliable D call. The CDR3 has 14 amino acids. V was trimmed by 3 bases and J by 7 bases, leaving 13 bases between them. From germline, CDR1 is ENHRY and CDR2 SYGVKD. This CDR3 is CAISDLGVGQPQHF. The CDR3 nucleotides are TGTGCCATCAGTGATCTTGGCGTCGGACAGCCCCAGCATTTT.

This sequence joins TRBV2 and TRBJ1-3; D is undetermined. The CDR3 loop spans 15 amino acids. CDR1 and CDR2 from the germline V gene are SNHLY and FYNNEI. V lost 6 bases to trimming and J lost 4 bases, with 16 bases between them. The CDR3 here is CASSQEGAGGNTIYF. The CDR3 DNA follows: TGTGCCAGCAGCCAAGAAGGAGCGGGCGGAAACACCATATATTTT.

This clonotype showed up just a few times. The chain combines TRBV12-3 or TRBV12-4 with TRBJ1-4; TRBD1 agrees at 8 bases. V gave up 5 bases and J gave up 6 bases; unmatched junction bases: 5. The CDR3 extends over 14 amino acids. The CDR3 DNA sequence: TGTGCCAGCAGTATGACAGGGGCAGATGAAAAACTGTTTTTT. Its translation: CASSMTGADEKLFF.

J is TRBJ2-1 and V is TRBV5-1, with TRBD1 identical over 8 bases. V lost 0 bases and J lost 6; bases outside the gene matches: 5. The CDR3 totals 15 residues. Per germline, CDR1 SGHRS and CDR2 YFSETQ. The DNA for the CDR3 is TGCGCCAGCAGCTTGGGGGCAGGGGGCGTCAATGAGCAGTTCTTC. As protein: CASSLGAGGVNEQFF.

This clonotype occurred a few times. J is TRBJ1-3 and V is TRBV7-2; the D gene is possibly TRBD1 (5 bases). Germline V gene lookup returns CDR1 SGHTA and CDR2 FQGNSA. V was shortened by 3 bases and J by 3 bases, with 18 bases between the two germline ends. The CDR3 has 17 residues. The CDR3 nucleotides read TGTGCCAGCAGCTTCCTGGGGGTCACCGCGAGTGGAAACACCATATATTTT. This gives the protein CASSFLGVTASGNTIYF.

The chain couples TRBV3-1 to TRBJ1-1, with 10 bases that match TRBD1. Trimming cost V 3 bases and J 6 bases; bases outside gene matches: 4. This CDR3 region has 14 residues. Per the germline V gene, CDR1 is LGHDT and CDR2 is YNNKEL (reference sequence). CDR3 loop: CASSHQGQGPEAFF. The CDR3 region has the DNA TGTGCCAGCAGCCACCAGGGACAGGGGCCTGAAGCTTTCTTT.

The V and J genes are TRBV4-2 and TRBJ2-2; possible D gene TRBD2, 5 bases. The CDR3 has 17 amino acids. Trimming left V 4 bases short and J 2 bases short, with 17 bases between. Germline values: CDR1 LGHNA, CDR2 YNFKEQ. The CDR3 nucleotides read TGTGCCAGCAGCCCCCTTGCAAGCGGAACCAACACCGGGGAGCTGTTTTTT. Its protein product is CASSPLASGTNTGELFF.

This clonotype was picked up a small number of times. This chain uses TRBV6-1 with TRBJ2-3; maybe TRBD2 (5 bases). The germline gives CDR1 MNHNS, CDR2 SASEGT. V gave up 4 bases and J gave up 8 bases, with 22 bases separating them. The length of the CDR3 is 16 residues. CDR3 in DNA: TGTGCCAGCAGTGCTCTGATCGGCAAAGAACGGGGTACGCAGTATTTT. This translates into CASSALIGKERGTQYF.

The V gene is TRBV7-3, the J gene TRBJ2-1; D may be TRBD1 or TRBD2 (5 bases each). Germline values: CDR1 SGHTA, CDR2 FQGTGA. Trimming pared 5 bases from V and 16 bases from J, leaving 21 bases between. This CDR3 is 13 amino acids long. DNA of the CDR3: TGTGCCAGCAGCGGGACGGTATCCACGTTGCGATTCTTC. Translation gives CASSGTVSTLRFF.

This clonotype has just a few counts. The chain is built from TRBV19 and TRBJ2-1; TRBD2 might be the D (6 bases). V was trimmed by 5 bases and J by 6 bases, leaving 17 bases between them. The CDR3 is 15 amino acids. Germline V gene lookup returns CDR1 LNHDA and CDR2 SQIVND (reference sequence). CDR3 in amino acids: CASSVGGPKINEQFF. CDR3 DNA sequence: TGTGCCAGTAGTGTGGGGGGTCCAAAGATCAATGAGCAGTTCTTC.

Many counts were recorded for this clonotype. CDR3 in DNA: TGTGCCAGCAGCCCTGGCCATTCACCCCTCCACTTT. Protein sequence: CASSPGHSPLHF. The chain joins TRBV7-9 to TRBJ1-6; D unresolved. CDR1 is SEHNR and CDR2 is FQNEAQ in the germline V gene (reference sequence). V gave up 5 bases and J gave up 8 bases, with 7 bases separating them. The length of the CDR3 is 12 residues.

The gene calls are TRBV7-4 and TRBJ2-1; 10 bases align to TRBD2. V gave up 4 bases and J gave up 1 base; unmatched junction bases: 4. The CDR3 consists of 16 residues. The germline CDR1 and CDR2 sequences are SGHVT and SQSDAQ. CDR3 region: CASSSGTSESYNEQFF. CDR3 nucleotide sequence: TGTGCCAGCAGCTCGGGGACTAGCGAGTCCTACAATGAGCAGTTCTTC.

The rearrangement uses TRBV12-3 or TRBV12-4 and TRBJ1-6; 7 nucleotides line up with TRBD1. Losses at the gene ends were 4 bases for V and 7 bases for J; bases not matched to a gene: 4. The CDR3 runs 14 residues. The CDR3, as DNA: TGTGCCAGCAGTTCCGGGACAGTAAATTCACCCCTCCACTTT. Residues: CASSSGTVNSPLHF.

The V gene is TRBV5-1, the J gene TRBJ2-5; TRBD2 matches at 7 bases. CDR1 and CDR2 (germline): SGHRS, YFSETQ. Trimming removed 2 bases from V and 2 bases from J; junction bases left unmatched: 3. The CDR3 totals 14 residues. CDR3 loop: CASSFLAEQETQYF. In DNA form, the CDR3 reads TGCGCCAGCAGCTTCCTAGCGGAGCAAGAGACCCAGTACTTC.